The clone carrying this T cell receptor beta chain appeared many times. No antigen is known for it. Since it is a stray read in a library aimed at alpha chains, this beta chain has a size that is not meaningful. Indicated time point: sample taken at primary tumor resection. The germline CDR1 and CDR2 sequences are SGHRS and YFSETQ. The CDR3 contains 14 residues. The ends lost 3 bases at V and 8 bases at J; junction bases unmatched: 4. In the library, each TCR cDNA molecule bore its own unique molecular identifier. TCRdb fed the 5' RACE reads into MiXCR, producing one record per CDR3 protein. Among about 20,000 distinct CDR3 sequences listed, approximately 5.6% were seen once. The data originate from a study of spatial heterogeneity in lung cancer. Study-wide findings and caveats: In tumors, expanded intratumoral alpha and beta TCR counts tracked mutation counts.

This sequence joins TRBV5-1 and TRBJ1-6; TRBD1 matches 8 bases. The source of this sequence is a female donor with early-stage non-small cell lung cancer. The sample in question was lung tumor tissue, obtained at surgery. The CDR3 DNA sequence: TGCGCCAGCAGCTCAGGACAGGGAGATTCACCCCTCCACTTT. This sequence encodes CASSSGQGDSPLHF.